This TCR beta chain was captured in a study of blood T cells in healthy people across ages. The study drew donors from healthy Caucasian individuals in Russia aged roughly 6 to 90. Total RNA extraction produced at least 5.5 micrograms (per sample) for the study. This clonotype was counted only a few times. The authors ran a second PCR of about 7 to 11 cycles using a sample-barcoded 5' primer and a J-beta primer mix. TCRdb redid the calling of the 5' RACE reads with MiXCR, one entry per CDR3 protein. The repertoire has around 2 million distinct CDR3 sequences, 30% to 40% of them found once; the top ten carry 23%. This TCR came from a human donor in good health. The source material was blood.

In nucleotides, the CDR3 is TGTGCCAGCAGTTACGGGGTAGGGGCCAAAAACATTCAGTACTTC. Protein product: CASSYGVGAKNIQYF. The rearrangement uses TRBV6-2 or TRBV6-3 and TRBJ2-4; D ambiguous. V was clipped by 2 bases and J by 1 base, with 9 bases between them. CDR3 length equals 15 residues. Germline loops: CDR1 MNHEY, CDR2 SVGEGT.